Below, one T cell receptor beta chain is given with its context. The sample originates from a study of molecular identifiers for immune sequencing clone quantification. At the level of the study: Naive CD8 cell RNA, from about 20,000 or 100,000 cells, was split five ways in replicates, with four sequenced.

TCRdb used MiXCR to reprocess the PCR reads, holding one entry per CDR3 protein. The repertoire holds about 100,000 distinct CDR3 sequences, with 36% as singletons. In germline, CDR1 is SEHNR, CDR2 FQNEAQ (reference sequence). CDR3 size: 13 residues. The V gene lost 7 bases and the J gene lost 5 bases, with 15 bases spanning the gap. The specimen sequenced was naive CD8+ T cells from blood, with Jurkat cell RNA spiked in. Described subset: FACS-sorted CD8+CD4-CCR7+CD45RA+ naive T cells. V is TRBV7-9 and J is TRBJ2-7; either TRBD1 or TRBD2 may supply D (7 bases each). This clonotype was obtained from a human donor in good health. Some libraries in this study had Jurkat cell RNA spiked in. The DNA for the CDR3 is TGTGCCAGCACCAGGGGGGGGTTGAACGAGCAGTACTTC. Amino acids: CASTRGGLNEQYF.